This note documents a single T cell receptor (beta chain) sequence. Its matching antigen is unknown. Using constant-segment primers, 5'RACE produced TCR alpha and TCR beta cDNA libraries carrying sample barcodes and UMIs. MiXCR was run by TCRdb on the 5' RACE reads, yielding one entry per CDR3 protein. The table includes fewer than 350,000 distinct CDR3 sequences, 13% to 15% detected once. The data belong to a study of T-cell memory formation after mild COVID-19. Whole-study findings and limits: Detection of some responders pre-infection suggested pre-existing cross-reactive memory T cells participated. Later expanders leaned CD4+, whereas clones that contracted between day 15 and 85 were balanced CD4/CD8. Most CD4+ clones that shrank were in CM and EM, while CD8+ ones turned up in EMRA.

The CDR3 has 13 amino acids. Trimming removed 5 bases from V and 9 bases from J, with 14 bases in between. CDR1 MNHEY and CDR2 SVGEGT come from the germline V gene. Sequenced input: PBMCs or a T cell subset sorted from them (not recorded which). V and J are TRBV6-2 or TRBV6-3 and TRBJ1-5; D ambiguous. This clonotype was obtained from a man aged 18 to 30 who had mild COVID-19 (a few samples of this study predate the infection). Cell type and time point are not known. As DNA, the CDR3 is TGTGCCAGCAGTGGCCTCTACGGGTTGCCCCAGCATTTT. Amino acids: CASSGLYGLPQHF.